This T cell receptor (beta chain) was retrieved from a study of cytomegalovirus exposure and HLA in healthy donors. PCR primers comprised 60 Vbeta and 13 Jbeta primers. The table came from immunoSEQ multiplex PCR; TCRdb's copy has only in-frame clones and leaves some out. The profile shows around 170,000 clones, about 81% of them singletons. The CDR3 extends over 13 amino acids. Germline V gene sequence: CDR1 SNHLY, CDR2 FYNNEI. Trimming stripped 4 bases from V and 3 bases from J, with 10 bases between. Broader study findings: Presence/absence analysis assumed near-uniform sequencing depth across donors.

In regard to this clone: Its antigen is not identified.

The receptor was derived from a woman between 18 and 29 years old in good health and CMV-seronegative. The chain carries TRBV2 and TRBJ2-7, with D possibly TRBD2 on 6 matching bases. The sequencing input was PBMCs. Written as DNA, the CDR3 is TGTGCCAGCAGTGGGGACTCAGACTACGAGCAGTACTTC. Translation: CASSGDSDYEQYF. Complete variable domain (other parts from reference TRBV2 and TRBJ2-7): EPEVTQTPSHQVTQMGQEVILRCVPISNHLYFYWYRQILGQKVEFLVSFYNNEISEKSEIFDDQFSVERPDGSNFTLKIRSTKLEDSAMYFCASSGDSDYEQYFGPGTRLTVT.